These 29 T cell receptor beta chains share one sample of origin, sequenced in a study of T cell responses to AZD1222 COVID-19 vaccine. Sequenced by immunoSEQ multiplex PCR; TCRdb stores in-frame clones only, minus some. Of about 150,000 clones listed, about 87% are singletons. This sample comprised peripheral blood, obtained on day 0 of AZD1222 vaccination. These receptors came from an adult in good health.

The CDR3 region is CASSQVPGTEAFF. The DNA of the CDR3 is TGTGCCAGCAGCCAAGTTCCGGGGACTGAAGCTTTCTTT. The V gene is TRBV3-1 (or the pseudogene TRBV3-2), the J gene TRBJ1-1; D is unclear. The CDR3 runs 13 residues. Germline V gene sequence: CDR1 LGHDT, CDR2 YNNKEL (reference sequence). V was trimmed by 1 base and J by 5 bases, leaving 8 bases between them.

This chain joins TRBV20-1 and TRBJ1-2, with TRBD1 matching over 7 bases. Per the germline V gene, CDR1 is DFQATT and CDR2 is SNEGSKA (reference sequence). The CDR3 has 11 amino acids. V dropped 6 bases and J dropped 10; count of bases not matched to a gene: 8. The CDR3 region has the DNA TGCAGTGCCCGGACAGGATTAGACTACACCTTC. Residues: CSARTGLDYTF.

The V and J genes are TRBV28 and TRBJ2-1, with a weak D call TRBD2 (6 bases). The V gene's germline CDR1 is MDHEN and CDR2 SYDVKM. Trimming pared 4 bases from V and 4 bases from J, leaving 11 bases between. CDR3 length equals 14 residues. The CDR3 sequence is CASSSAGLYNEQFF. The DNA of the CDR3 is TGTGCCAGCAGTTCGGCGGGATTATACAATGAGCAGTTCTTC.

The chain joins TRBV6-5 to TRBJ2-7; D ambiguous. Between the trimmed V and J ends, which lost 6 bases and 1 base, there was a span of 16 bases. The CDR3 runs 15 residues. In germline, CDR1 is MNHEY, CDR2 SVGAGI. The CDR3 nucleotides read TGTGCCAGCAGCTTCGGCCCCCCGCGGTCCTACGAGCAGTACTTC. It specifies CASSFGPPRSYEQYF.

The chain links TRBV6-2 or TRBV6-3 to TRBJ1-5; weak D call: TRBD1 (6 bases). Deletions cut 2 bases from V and 4 bases from J, with 9 bases between. CDR3 length: 14 residues. Germline CDR1 and CDR2: MNHEY and SVGEGT. The CDR3, as DNA: TGTGCCAGCAGTTACCTAGGGGGGAATCAGCCCCAGCATTTT. It codes for CASSYLGGNQPQHF.

This clone appeared once. This chain connects TRBV29-1 to TRBJ2-3, with no clear D. Germline loops: CDR1 SQVTM, CDR2 ANQGSEA. The CDR3 is 13 amino acids. V lost 6 bases to trimming and J lost 4 bases, with 14 bases between them. CDR3 coding DNA: TGCAGCGTCTCGGTGGGCCCCGCAGATACGCAGTATTTT. Translating gives CSVSVGPADTQYF.

The chain links TRBV6-1 to TRBJ2-1, with a tentative D call TRBD1 (6 bases). The germline CDR1 and CDR2 sequences are MNHNS and SASEGT. Trimming removed 2 bases at V and 6 bases at J, with 11 bases between. The CDR3 length is 14 residues. This CDR3 reads CASSELVGGNEQFF. The CDR3 DNA sequence: TGTGCCAGCAGTGAATTGGTAGGGGGCAATGAGCAGTTCTTC.

The rearrangement joins TRBV19 to TRBJ2-1; D may correspond to TRBD1 or TRBD2 (5 bases each). The germline V and J ends were trimmed by 0 bases and 13 bases, with 22 bases remaining between them. This CDR3 has 16 residues. Germline CDR1 reads LNHDA; CDR2 reads SQIVND (reference sequence). CDR3 sequence (DNA): TGTGCCAGTAGTATAGATTACTGGGGCCGGGGCCAGCCCCAGTTCTTC. It encodes CASSIDYWGRGQPQFF.

CDR3 loop: CASSLGYRAYGYTF. As DNA, the CDR3 is TGTGCCAGCAGCTTAGGGTACAGGGCCTATGGCTACACCTTC. The J gene is TRBJ1-2, the V gene TRBV7-8; a weak D match, TRBD1 (6 bases). The V gene's germline CDR1 is SGHVS and CDR2 FQNEAQ. The CDR3 contains 14 residues. V lost 1 base to trimming and J lost 4 bases, with 10 bases between them. Supplemented by reference TRBV7-8 and TRBJ1-2, the full variable domain reads GAGVSQSPRYKVAKRGQDVALRCDPISGHVSLFWYQQALGQGPEFLTYFQNEAQLDKSGLPSDRFFAERPEGSVSTLKIQRTQQEDSAVYLCASSLGYRAYGYTFGSGTRLTVV.

The chain carries TRBV15 and TRBJ1-2; D may be TRBD1 (5 bases). The V end lost 0 bases, the J end lost 5 bases, and 10 bases lay between the germline ends. The CDR3 covers 14 residues. From germline, CDR1 is LNHNV and CDR2 YYDKDF (reference sequence). The CDR3 nucleotides are TGTGCCACCAGCAGAGATCGGGACGGATATGGCTACACCTTC. Translating gives CATSRDRDGYGYTF.

This clone has only one observation. This chain connects TRBV9 to TRBJ2-2, with TRBD1 identical over 7 bases. V lost 3 bases, J lost 5 bases, and 10 bases stayed unmatched. Germline values: CDR1 SGDLS, CDR2 YYNGEE. This CDR3 has 16 residues. In DNA, the CDR3 is TGTGCCAGCAGCGCAGGACAGGACCTTAGGACCGGGGAGCTGTTTTTT. Protein sequence: CASSAGQDLRTGELFF.

This clone appeared a few times. The chain uses TRBV16 and TRBJ2-7; D uncertain. The CDR3 loop spans 13 amino acids. The germline gives CDR1 KGHSY, CDR2 FQNENV. The germline V and J ends were trimmed by 0 bases and 2 bases, with 5 bases remaining between them. The CDR3, as DNA: TGTGCCAGCAGCCAATCGGTTGCCTACGAGCAGTACTTC. Protein: CASSQSVAYEQYF.

The chain links TRBV12-3 or TRBV12-4 to TRBJ2-7, with 7 positions matching TRBD1. The CDR3 extends over 12 amino acids. V shed 6 bases and J 6 bases; nucleotides not matched to a gene: 5. The CDR3 loop is CASSMTGFEQYF. CDR3 DNA sequence: TGTGCCAGCAGCATGACAGGGTTCGAGCAGTACTTC.

The V gene is TRBV10-3, the J gene TRBJ2-1; 7 bases map to TRBD1. Germline lookup yields CDR1 ENHRY and CDR2 SYGVKD. The length of the CDR3 is 15 residues. The trim removed 4 bases at V and 2 bases at J, leaving 5 bases unmatched. CDR3 nucleotides: TGTGCCATCAGTGGGGGGCAGGGGGCCTACAATGAGCAGTTCTTC. This translates into CAISGGQGAYNEQFF.

The chain links TRBV12-3 or TRBV12-4 to TRBJ1-2; 7 positions agree with TRBD1. Losses at the gene ends were 5 bases for V and 4 bases for J; bases not matched to a gene: 4. The CDR3 length is 13 residues. CDR3 sequence (DNA): TGTGCCAGCAGTCGACAGGGAAGCTATGGCTACACCTTC. This translates into CASSRQGSYGYTF.

This clone came up once. In DNA form, the CDR3 reads TGCGCCAGCAGTGCCAGTACAGGACAGGGGGGGTACGAGCAGTACTTC. Translation: CASSASTGQGGYEQYF. This rearrangement joins TRBV10-2 to TRBJ2-7; 10 nucleotides match TRBD1. Germline assignment: CDR1 WSHSY and CDR2 SAAADI. This CDR3 has 16 amino acids. V lost 4 bases to trimming and J lost 4 bases; unmatched junction nucleotides: 10.

The chain is built from TRBV7-2 and TRBJ2-2; 12 nucleotides match TRBD1. This CDR3 spans 18 amino acids. Germline-derived CDR1 and CDR2 are SGHTA and FQGNSA. V was clipped by 5 bases and J by 0 bases; unmatched bases: 7. The CDR3 DNA sequence: TGTGCCAGCAGCCCCTTGGGACAGGGGGCCACGAACACCGGGGAGCTGTTTTTT. Residues: CASSPLGQGATNTGELFF. Using reference TRBV7-2 and TRBJ2-2 for the parts outside the CDR3, the full variable domain is GAGVSQSPSNKVTEKGKDVELRCDPISGHTALYWYRQSLGQGLEFLIYFQGNSAPDKSGLPSDRFSAERTGGSVSTLTIQRTQQEDSAVYLCASSPLGQGATNTGELFFGEGSRLTVL.

The chain combines TRBV28 with TRBJ1-4; a weak D match, TRBD1 (5 bases). Germline CDR1 reads MDHEN; CDR2 reads SYDVKM. The CDR3 is 16 amino acids. V lost 1 base and J lost 8, with 17 bases in between. CDR3 protein: CASSLSGTSGVEKLFF. CDR3 DNA sequence: TGTGCCAGCAGTTTATCCGGGACCTCTGGAGTCGAAAAACTGTTTTTT.

The gene calls are TRBV6-6 and TRBJ1-1; D may be TRBD1 (5 bases). This CDR3 has 19 residues. From germline, CDR1 is MNHNY and CDR2 SVGAGI (reference sequence). Deletions cut 5 bases from V and 0 bases from J, with 25 bases between. As DNA, the CDR3 is TGTGCCAGCAGTCAAATTGCGGGAGGGAAGGGGCTCCTGAACACTGAAGCTTTCTTT. It yields the protein CASSQIAGGKGLLNTEAFF.

The V gene is TRBV11-1, the J gene TRBJ2-7; no reliable D call. V shed 2 bases and J shed 3 bases, with 17 bases lying between them. Germline CDR1 reads SGHAT; CDR2 reads FQDESV (reference sequence). The CDR3 runs 16 residues. CDR3 residues: CASSLRPSSEVYEQYF. For the CDR3, the DNA is TGTGCCAGCAGCTTAAGGCCCAGCTCGGAAGTCTACGAGCAGTACTTC.

The chain is built from TRBV19 and TRBJ1-1; no clear D. V lost 7 bases to trimming and J lost 4 bases, with 10 bases between them. CDR3 length equals 12 residues. CDR1 and CDR2 (germline): LNHDA, SQIVND (reference sequence). The CDR3 loop is CASIVGSTEAFF. The CDR3 nucleotides read TGTGCCAGTATCGTAGGGTCCACTGAAGCTTTCTTT.

The chain employs TRBV19 and TRBJ1-5; 9 nucleotides align to TRBD1. The V segment lost 6 bases and the J segment 1 base; nucleotides outside the gene matches: 10. CDR3 length: 17 residues. Per germline, CDR1 LNHDA and CDR2 SQIVND (reference sequence). The CDR3 DNA reads as TGTGCCAGTAGATTACAGGGGGCCGTTCGGAGCAATCAGCCCCAGCATTTT. Residues: CASRLQGAVRSNQPQHF.

The V call is TRBV5-1, the J call TRBJ1-6; D remains ambiguous. The CDR3 runs 15 residues. CDR1 is SGHRS and CDR2 is YFSETQ in the germline V gene. V was trimmed by 4 bases and J by 9 bases, leaving 17 bases between them. The CDR3 nucleotides read TGCGCCAGCAGCCCGTTGAGGGCAATGGGTTCACCCCTCCACTTT. Its translation is CASSPLRAMGSPLHF.

The gene calls are TRBV4-1 and TRBJ1-2, with D unclear. This CDR3 is 14 amino acids long. Germline values: CDR1 MGHRA, CDR2 YSYEKL. V lost 0 bases, J lost 3 bases, and 8 bases lay in between. The CDR3 DNA sequence: TGCGCCAGCAGCCAAGATCCGGTAGACTATGGCTACACCTTC. Translating gives CASSQDPVDYGYTF.

Concerning this clone itself: One end of the junction does not line up with germline, which may come from a read error. The genes are TRBV12-3 or TRBV12-4 and TRBJ1-2; 8 bases match TRBD1. The CDR3 has 13 amino acids. In nucleotides, the CDR3 is TGTGCCAGCAGTATATTACAGGGGGTATCCCCTCTCTTC. Its protein is CASSILQGVSPLF.

This clone was seen only a few times. This chain joins TRBV3-1 (or the pseudogene TRBV3-2) and TRBJ1-2; tentative D call: TRBD1 (5 bases). CDR1 is LGHDT and CDR2 is YNNKEL in the germline V gene (reference sequence). The CDR3 runs 14 residues. V lost 4 bases and J lost 4, with 13 bases in between. As DNA, the CDR3 is TGTGCCAGCAGCCCCCGGGGGGACCTCTATGGCTACACCTTC. It yields the protein CASSPRGDLYGYTF.

This clone has just one count. V and J are TRBV14 and TRBJ1-6, with D possibly being TRBD1 (5 bases). The CDR3 is made up of 14 amino acids. V lost 5 bases to trimming and J lost 3 bases, with 8 bases between them. Germline CDR1 reads SGHDN; CDR2 reads FVKESK. This CDR3 is CASSGGVYNSPLHF. CDR3 DNA: TGTGCCAGCAGCGGGGGGGTCTATAATTCACCCCTCCACTTT.

V gene TRBV5-8 combines with J gene TRBJ2-3, with no clear D. Germline assignment: CDR1 SGHTS and CDR2 YDEGEE. The CDR3 has 15 amino acids. Trimming pared 0 bases from V and 1 base from J, leaving 9 bases between. The CDR3 spells CASSLAGFGTDTQYF. CDR3 nucleotide sequence: TGTGCCAGCAGCTTGGCCGGGTTTGGCACAGATACGCAGTATTTT.

The rearrangement joins TRBV7-6 to TRBJ2-1, with D maybe TRBD1 (5 bases). V shed 0 bases and J shed 7 bases, with 13 bases lying between them. CDR3 length: 15 residues. CDR1 is SGHVS and CDR2 is FNYEAQ in the germline V gene. CDR3 amino acids: CASSLAGQGRNEQFF. The CDR3 DNA reads TGTGCCAGCAGCTTAGCGGGGCAGGGTCGTAATGAGCAGTTCTTC.